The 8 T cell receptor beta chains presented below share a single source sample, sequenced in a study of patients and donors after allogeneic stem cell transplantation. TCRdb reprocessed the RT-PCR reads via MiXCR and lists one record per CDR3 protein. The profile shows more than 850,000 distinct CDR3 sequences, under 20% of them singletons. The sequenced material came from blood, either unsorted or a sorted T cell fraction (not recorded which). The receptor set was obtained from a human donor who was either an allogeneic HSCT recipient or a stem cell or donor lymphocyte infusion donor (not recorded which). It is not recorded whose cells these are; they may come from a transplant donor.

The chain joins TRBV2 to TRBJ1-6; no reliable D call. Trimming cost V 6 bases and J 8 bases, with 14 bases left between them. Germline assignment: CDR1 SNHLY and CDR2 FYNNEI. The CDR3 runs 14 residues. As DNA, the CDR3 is TGTGCCAGCAGACGGACGGTCCTCTATTCACCCCTCCACTTT. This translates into CASRRTVLYSPLHF.

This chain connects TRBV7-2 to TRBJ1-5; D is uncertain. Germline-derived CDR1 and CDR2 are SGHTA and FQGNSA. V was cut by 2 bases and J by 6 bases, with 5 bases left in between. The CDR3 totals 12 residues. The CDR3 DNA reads TGTGCCAGCAGCTTAACCAGTCAGCCCCAGCATTTT. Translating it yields CASSLTSQPQHF.

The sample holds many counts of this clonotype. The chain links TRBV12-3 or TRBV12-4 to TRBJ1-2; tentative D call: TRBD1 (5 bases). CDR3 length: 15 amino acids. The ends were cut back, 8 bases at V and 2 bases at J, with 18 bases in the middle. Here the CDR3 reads CASGGGTGSNYGYTF. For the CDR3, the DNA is TGTGCCAGCGGGGGAGGAACAGGATCAAACTATGGCTACACCTTC.

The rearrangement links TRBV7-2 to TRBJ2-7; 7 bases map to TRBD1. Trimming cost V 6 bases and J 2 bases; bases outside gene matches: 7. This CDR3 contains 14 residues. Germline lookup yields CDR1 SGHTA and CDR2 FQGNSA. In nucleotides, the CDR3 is TGTGCCAGCAGTCCCGACAGGGTTACCTACGAGCAGTACTTC. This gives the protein CASSPDRVTYEQYF.

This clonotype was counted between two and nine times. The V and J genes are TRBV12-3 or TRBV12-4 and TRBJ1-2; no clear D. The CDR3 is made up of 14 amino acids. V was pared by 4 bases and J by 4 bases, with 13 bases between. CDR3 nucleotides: TGTGCCAGCAGTTCATCCTCCGTCACCTATGGCTACACCTTC. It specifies CASSSSSVTYGYTF.

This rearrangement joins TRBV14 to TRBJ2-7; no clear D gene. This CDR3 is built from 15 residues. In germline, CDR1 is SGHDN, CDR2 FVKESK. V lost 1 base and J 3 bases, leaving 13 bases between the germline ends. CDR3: CASSQGGTMFYEQYF. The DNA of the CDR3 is TGTGCCAGCAGCCAAGGAGGTACGATGTTCTACGAGCAGTACTTC.

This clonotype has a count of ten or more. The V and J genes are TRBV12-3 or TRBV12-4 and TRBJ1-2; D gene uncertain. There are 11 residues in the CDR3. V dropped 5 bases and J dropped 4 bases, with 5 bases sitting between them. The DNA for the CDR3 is TGTGCCAGCAGTCGGGGCTATGGCTACACCTTC. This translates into CASSRGYGYTF.

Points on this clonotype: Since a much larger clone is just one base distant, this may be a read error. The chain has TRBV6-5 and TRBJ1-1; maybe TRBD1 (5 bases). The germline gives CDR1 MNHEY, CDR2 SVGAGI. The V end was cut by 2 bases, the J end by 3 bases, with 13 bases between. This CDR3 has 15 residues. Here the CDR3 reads CASSYKGYTDTEAFF. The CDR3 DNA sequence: TGTGCCAGCAGTTACAAGGGGTACACGGACACTGAAGCTTTCTTT.